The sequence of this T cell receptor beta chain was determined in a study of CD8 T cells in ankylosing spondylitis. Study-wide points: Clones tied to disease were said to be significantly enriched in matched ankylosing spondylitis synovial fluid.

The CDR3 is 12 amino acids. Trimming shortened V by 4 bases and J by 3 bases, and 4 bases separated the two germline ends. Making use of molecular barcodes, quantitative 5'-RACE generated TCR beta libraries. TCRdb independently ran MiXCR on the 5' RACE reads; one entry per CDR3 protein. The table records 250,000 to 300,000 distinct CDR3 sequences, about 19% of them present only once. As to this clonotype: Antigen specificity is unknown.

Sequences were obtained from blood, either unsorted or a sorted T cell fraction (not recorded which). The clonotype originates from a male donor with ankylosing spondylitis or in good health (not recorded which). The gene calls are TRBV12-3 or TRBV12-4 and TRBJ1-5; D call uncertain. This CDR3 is CASSSNNQPQHF. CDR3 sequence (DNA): TGTGCCAGCAGTTCCAACAATCAGCCCCAGCATTTT.